This passage covers 21 T cell receptor beta chains from one sample sequenced in a study of blood T cell repertoires in COVID-19. Assay used: immunoSEQ multiplex PCR; TCRdb lists only in-frame clones, some missing. The table has 230,000 or so clones, around four fifths seen once. The sample taken for sequencing was peripheral blood. These receptors were collected from a man aged 25-45 years with active or convalescent COVID-19.

The genes are TRBV12-3 or TRBV12-4 and TRBJ2-3; D gene uncertain. Deletions cut 3 bases from V and 5 bases from J, with 9 bases between. The CDR3 covers 13 residues. The CDR3 sequence: CASSLALLDTQYF. Written as DNA, the CDR3 is TGTGCCAGCAGTTTGGCCCTGTTAGATACGCAGTATTTT.

The chain joins TRBV18 to TRBJ1-2, with D possibly TRBD1 on 6 matching bases. V was pared by 4 bases and J by 8 bases, with 20 bases between. This CDR3 region has 15 residues. The germline gives CDR1 KGHSH, CDR2 LQKENI. In DNA form, the CDR3 reads TGTGCCAGCTCACGGGACATGGGGAATGCTAGGGGCTACACCTTC. It yields the protein CASSRDMGNARGYTF.

The chain is built from TRBV5-1 and TRBJ2-1; 7 positions agree with TRBD1. CDR1 and CDR2 from the germline V gene are SGHRS and YFSETQ. V was pared by 1 base and J by 9 bases, with 7 bases of the junction left unmatched. The CDR3 runs 14 residues. CDR3 sequence reads: CASSLWGQRSEQFF. Written as DNA, the CDR3 is TGCGCCAGCAGCTTGTGGGGACAGCGAAGTGAGCAGTTCTTC.

The chain uses TRBV13 and TRBJ1-4; TRBD1 matches 9 bases. The CDR3 is 16 amino acids. The germline gives CDR1 PRHDT, CDR2 FYEKMQ (reference sequence). The junction had 6 bases not matched to a gene; V was cut back by 3 bases and J by 4 bases. This CDR3 is CASSFSGTGNNEKLFF. CDR3 DNA sequence: TGTGCCAGCAGCTTTTCCGGGACAGGGAATAATGAAAAACTGTTTTTT.

This chain connects TRBV6-5 to TRBJ1-2; 8 bases align to TRBD1. V lost 5 bases to trimming and J lost 4 bases; unmatched junction nucleotides: 6. CDR1 MNHEY and CDR2 SVGAGI come from the germline V gene. This CDR3 region has 14 residues. CDR3 sequence reads: CASSIRGRIYGYTF. CDR3 nucleotides: TGTGCCAGCAGTATCAGGGGGCGCATCTATGGCTACACCTTC.

This clone was seen only once. CDR3 protein: CASSQEGRGSSPLHF. The DNA for the CDR3 is TGCGCCAGCAGCCAAGAGGGCAGGGGAAGTTCACCCCTCCACTTT. The chain joins TRBV4-3 to TRBJ1-6; a weak D match, TRBD1 (6 bases). V lost 0 bases, J lost 9 bases, and 12 bases lay in between. This CDR3 is built from 15 residues. Germline CDR1 and CDR2: LGHNA and YSLEER.

The gene calls are TRBV28 and TRBJ2-2; D not certain. The CDR3 is made up of 15 amino acids. The germline gives CDR1 MDHEN, CDR2 SYDVKM. The V and J ends lost 3 bases and 5 bases respectively, with 13 bases between them. In nucleotides, the CDR3 is TGTGCCAGCAGTTTCAGCCCAGGAAATACCGGGGAGCTGTTTTTT. Its translation is CASSFSPGNTGELFF.

This chain joins TRBV7-2 and TRBJ2-7; 11 bases align to TRBD2. CDR1 and CDR2 (germline): SGHTA, FQGNSA. The CDR3 loop spans 17 amino acids. J lost 7 bases, V lost 4 bases, and 15 bases had no gene match. The CDR3 coding sequence is TGTGCCAGCAGCTCCTCCCGGATAGCGGGGGGGCCTCGGGAGCAGTACTTC. This codes for CASSSSRIAGGPREQYF.

This clone came up a few times. The chain carries TRBV28 and TRBJ2-7; 7 bases match TRBD1. The junction had 8 bases not matched to a gene; V was cut back by 3 bases and J by 0 bases. The CDR3 covers 16 residues. CDR1 is MDHEN and CDR2 is SYDVKM in the germline V gene. DNA of the CDR3: TGTGCCAGCAGTTTGGGAAGGACAGGCTACTCCTACGAGCAGTACTTC. Amino acid sequence: CASSLGRTGYSYEQYF. The whole variable domain, filled in from reference TRBV28 and TRBJ2-7, reads DVKVTQSSRYLVKRTGEKVFLECVQDMDHENMFWYRQDPGLGLRLIYFSYDVKMKEKGDIPEGYSVSREKKERFSLILESASTNQTSMYLCASSLGRTGYSYEQYFGPGTRLTVT.

This sequence joins TRBV10-3 and TRBJ2-7; 7 nucleotides agree with TRBD2. The V gene's germline CDR1 is ENHRY and CDR2 SYGVKD. The V segment lost 7 bases and the J segment 6 bases; nucleotides outside the gene matches: 12. The CDR3 contains 14 residues. The CDR3 nucleotides are TGTGCCATCACAGCGGCGGGAGCGAGTGCCGAGCAGTACTTC. Its protein product is CAITAAGASAEQYF.

J is TRBJ2-7 and V is TRBV6-5, with 10 positions matching TRBD1. CDR1 MNHEY and CDR2 SVGAGI come from the germline V gene. Trimming at V came to 7 bases and at J to 1 base, leaving 1 base not matched to a gene. The CDR3 consists of 13 residues. In nucleotides, the CDR3 is TGTGCCAGCATGGACAGGGGGTCCTACGAGCAGTACTTC. It specifies CASMDRGSYEQYF.

The chain is built from TRBV7-9 and TRBJ2-1, with 7 bases fitting TRBD2. From germline, CDR1 is SEHNR and CDR2 FQNEAQ (reference sequence). The trim removed 3 bases at V and 7 bases at J, leaving 6 bases unmatched. The CDR3 sequence is 14 residues long. The CDR3 coding sequence is TGTGCCAGCAGCTTGGGCGGGGGTTTGAATGAGCAGTTCTTC. Amino acid sequence: CASSLGGGLNEQFF.

The chain uses TRBV2 and TRBJ2-7; 8 bases match TRBD1. CDR3 length: 13 amino acids. The ends lost 7 bases at V and 4 bases at J; junction bases unmatched: 6. Germline values: CDR1 SNHLY, CDR2 FYNNEI. Here the CDR3 reads CASTGTGGYEQYF. The DNA of the CDR3 is TGTGCCAGCACCGGAACAGGGGGTTACGAGCAGTACTTC.

The chain uses TRBV24-1 and TRBJ2-1, with a tentative D call TRBD1 (6 bases). Germline V gene sequence: CDR1 KGHDR, CDR2 SFDVKD. The V and J ends lost 5 bases and 0 bases respectively, with 16 bases between them. CDR3 length equals 17 residues. The CDR3 nucleotides are TGTGCCACCAGTGGCCCGGGACACATGAGCTCCTACAATGAGCAGTTCTTC. As protein: CATSGPGHMSSYNEQFF.

CDR3 DNA: TGTGCCAGCAGCTTAGTCGGGGGGATCGGCACTGAAGCTTTCTTT. Translation: CASSLVGGIGTEAFF. The rearrangement joins TRBV7-6 to TRBJ1-1; a weak D match, TRBD1 (5 bases). Trimming shortened V by 1 base and J by 4 bases, and 13 bases separated the two germline ends. Germline values: CDR1 SGHVS, CDR2 FNYEAQ. The CDR3 sequence is 15 residues long.

The chain uses TRBV4-2 and TRBJ1-5, with a possible D match to TRBD1 (6 bases). The CDR3 spans 15 residues. From germline, CDR1 is LGHNA and CDR2 YNFKEQ. Between the trimmed V and J ends, which lost 0 bases and 4 bases, there was a span of 10 bases. The CDR3 nucleotides read TGTGCCAGCAGCCAAGATTTCACAGGGAATCAGCCCCAGCATTTT. This translates into CASSQDFTGNQPQHF.

V and J are TRBV6-6 and TRBJ2-5, with 7 bases aligning to TRBD2. CDR1 is MNHNY and CDR2 is SVGAGI in the germline V gene (reference sequence). Trimming at V came to 2 bases and at J to 2 bases, leaving 2 bases not matched to a gene. The CDR3 length is 14 residues. This CDR3 reads CASSYGGGQETQYF. CDR3 bases: TGTGCCAGCAGTTACGGCGGGGGACAAGAGACCCAGTACTTC.

About this clone: Germline and junction disagree at one end, which may indicate a read error. The V call is TRBV12-3 or TRBV12-4, the J call TRBJ2-5; D unresolved. The CDR3 consists of 13 residues. CDR3 loop: CASSLEPKEPQYF. CDR3 nucleotides: TGTGCCAGCAGTTTAGAGCCTAAAGAGCCCCAGTACTTC.

This clone was recorded a few times. The rearrangement joins TRBV5-4 to TRBJ2-7; 10 positions agree with TRBD2. This CDR3 comprises 17 residues. The germline V gene has CDR1 SGHNT and CDR2 YYREEE (reference sequence). Trimming cost V 1 base and J 3 bases; bases outside gene matches: 10. The CDR3: CASSLQKLAGSLYEQYF. The CDR3 coding sequence is TGTGCCAGCAGCTTGCAAAAACTAGCGGGGTCCCTCTACGAGCAGTACTTC.

This chain uses TRBV30 with TRBJ1-1; D gene uncertain. CDR3 length equals 11 residues. From germline, CDR1 is GTSNPN and CDR2 SVGIG (reference sequence). The V end was cut by 3 bases, the J end by 2 bases, with 4 bases between. The chain's CDR3 is CAWRTNTEAFF. The CDR3 DNA follows: TGTGCCTGGAGGACAAACACTGAAGCTTTCTTT.

This clone was seen just once. The V gene is TRBV19, the J gene TRBJ2-7, with D perhaps matching TRBD2 (5 bases). The CDR3 extends over 13 amino acids. CDR1 is LNHDA, CDR2 SQIVND, per germline (reference sequence). V shed 4 bases and J shed 4 bases, with 11 bases lying between them. The DNA for the CDR3 is TGTGCCAGTAGTAACAGCCGGGGTTACGAGCAGTACTTC. Translated: CASSNSRGYEQYF.